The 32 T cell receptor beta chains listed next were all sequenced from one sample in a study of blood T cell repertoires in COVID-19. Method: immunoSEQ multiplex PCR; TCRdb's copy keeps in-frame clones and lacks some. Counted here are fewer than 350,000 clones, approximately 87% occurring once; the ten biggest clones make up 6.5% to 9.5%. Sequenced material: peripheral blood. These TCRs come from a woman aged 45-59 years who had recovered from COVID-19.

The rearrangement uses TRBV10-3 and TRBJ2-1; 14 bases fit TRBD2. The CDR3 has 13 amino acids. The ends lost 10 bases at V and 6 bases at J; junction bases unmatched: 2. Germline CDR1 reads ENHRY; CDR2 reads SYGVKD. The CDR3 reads CASGLAGGNEQFF. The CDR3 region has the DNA TGTGCCAGCGGACTAGCGGGGGGCAATGAGCAGTTCTTC.

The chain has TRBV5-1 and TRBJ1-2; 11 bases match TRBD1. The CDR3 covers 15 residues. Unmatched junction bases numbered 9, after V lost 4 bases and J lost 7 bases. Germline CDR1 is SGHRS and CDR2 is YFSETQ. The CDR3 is CASSLQDRGLSGYTF. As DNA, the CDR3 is TGCGCCAGCAGCCTCCAGGACAGGGGGCTCTCTGGCTACACCTTC.

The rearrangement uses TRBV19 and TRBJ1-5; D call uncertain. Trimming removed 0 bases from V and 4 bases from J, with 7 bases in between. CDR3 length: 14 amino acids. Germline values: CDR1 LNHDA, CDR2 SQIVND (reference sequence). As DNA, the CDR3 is TGTGCCAGTAGTATAGATAGTCCTAATCAGCCCCAGCATTTT. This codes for CASSIDSPNQPQHF.

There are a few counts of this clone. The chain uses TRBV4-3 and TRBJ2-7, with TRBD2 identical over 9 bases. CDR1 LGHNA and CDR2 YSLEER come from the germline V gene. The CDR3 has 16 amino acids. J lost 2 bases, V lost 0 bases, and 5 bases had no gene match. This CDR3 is CASSQDSPSGTYEQYF. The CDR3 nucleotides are TGCGCCAGCAGCCAAGATTCACCTAGCGGGACCTACGAGCAGTACTTC.

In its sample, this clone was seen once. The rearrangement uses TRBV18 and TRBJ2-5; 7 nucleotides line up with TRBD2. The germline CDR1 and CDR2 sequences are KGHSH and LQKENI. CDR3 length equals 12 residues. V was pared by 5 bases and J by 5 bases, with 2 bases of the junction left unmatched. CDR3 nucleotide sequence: TGTGCCAGCTCATCGCGGGGGGAGACCCAGTACTTC. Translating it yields CASSSRGETQYF.

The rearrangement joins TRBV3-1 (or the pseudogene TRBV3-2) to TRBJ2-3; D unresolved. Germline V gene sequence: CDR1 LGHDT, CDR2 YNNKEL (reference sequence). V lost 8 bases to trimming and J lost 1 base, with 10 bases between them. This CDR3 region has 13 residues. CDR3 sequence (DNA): TGTGCCAGCGGTGAGGTCGGCACAGATACGCAGTATTTT. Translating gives CASGEVGTDTQYF.

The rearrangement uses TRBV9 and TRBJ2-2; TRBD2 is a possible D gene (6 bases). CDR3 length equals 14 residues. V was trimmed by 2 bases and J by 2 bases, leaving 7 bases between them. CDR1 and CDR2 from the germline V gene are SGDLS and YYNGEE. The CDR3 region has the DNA TGTGCCAGCAGCGTGGGGGGTAACACCGGGGAGCTGTTTTTT. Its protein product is CASSVGGNTGELFF.

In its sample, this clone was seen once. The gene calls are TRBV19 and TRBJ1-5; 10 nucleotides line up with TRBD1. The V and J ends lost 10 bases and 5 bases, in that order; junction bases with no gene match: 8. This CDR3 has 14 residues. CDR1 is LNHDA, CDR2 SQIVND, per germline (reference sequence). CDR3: CATDSTGGYQPQHF. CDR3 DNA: TGTGCCACCGATTCGACAGGGGGCTATCAGCCCCAGCATTTT.

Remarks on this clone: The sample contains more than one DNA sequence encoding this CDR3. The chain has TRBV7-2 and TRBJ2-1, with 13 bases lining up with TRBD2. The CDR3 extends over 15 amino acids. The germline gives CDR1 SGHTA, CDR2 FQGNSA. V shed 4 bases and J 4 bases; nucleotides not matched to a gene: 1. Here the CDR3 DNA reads TGTGCCAGCAGCTCGACTAGCGGGGGGTACAATGAGCAGTTCTTC. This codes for CASSSTSGGYNEQFF. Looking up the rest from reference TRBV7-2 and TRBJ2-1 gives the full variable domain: GAGVSQSPSNKVTEKGKDVELRCDPISGHTALYWYRQSLGQGLEFLIYFQGNSAPDKSGLPSDRFSAERTGGSVSTLTIQRTQQEDSAVYLCASSSTSGGYNEQFFGPGTRLTVL.

In DNA form, the CDR3 reads TGTGCCAGCAGCTTTTCGGGGTTGGGTGAGCAGTACTTC. It is translated as CASSFSGLGEQYF. The chain couples TRBV11-3 to TRBJ2-7; tentatively, D is TRBD2 (5 bases). Germline loops: CDR1 SGHNT, CDR2 YENEEA. CDR3 size: 13 residues. Trimming left V 3 bases short and J 7 bases short, with 13 bases between.

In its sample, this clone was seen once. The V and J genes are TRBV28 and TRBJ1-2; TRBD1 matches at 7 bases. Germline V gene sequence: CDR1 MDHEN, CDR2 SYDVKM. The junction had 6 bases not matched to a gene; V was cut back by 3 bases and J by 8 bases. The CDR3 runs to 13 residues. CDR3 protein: CASSLWRGPGYTF. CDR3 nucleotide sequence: TGTGCCAGCAGTTTGTGGAGGGGGCCAGGCTACACCTTC.

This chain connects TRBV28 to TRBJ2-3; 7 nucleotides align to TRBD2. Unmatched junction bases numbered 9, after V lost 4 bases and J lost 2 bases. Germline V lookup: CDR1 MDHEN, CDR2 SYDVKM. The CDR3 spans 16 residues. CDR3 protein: CASSSPSGPYTDTQYF. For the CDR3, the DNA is TGTGCCAGCAGTTCCCCTAGCGGACCCTACACAGATACGCAGTATTTT.

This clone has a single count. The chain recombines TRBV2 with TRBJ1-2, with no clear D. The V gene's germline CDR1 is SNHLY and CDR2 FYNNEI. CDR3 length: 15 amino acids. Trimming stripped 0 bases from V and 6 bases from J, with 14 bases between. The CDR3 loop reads CASSEAAGGRDGYTF. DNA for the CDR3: TGTGCCAGCAGTGAAGCGGCCGGCGGTCGAGATGGCTACACCTTC.

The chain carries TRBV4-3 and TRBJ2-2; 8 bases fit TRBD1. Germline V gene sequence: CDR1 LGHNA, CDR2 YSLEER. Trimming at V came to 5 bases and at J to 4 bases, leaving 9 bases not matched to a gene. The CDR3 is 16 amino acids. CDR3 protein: CASSFPGTGGTGELFF. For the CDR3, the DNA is TGCGCCAGCAGCTTCCCCGGGACAGGAGGCACCGGGGAGCTGTTTTTT.

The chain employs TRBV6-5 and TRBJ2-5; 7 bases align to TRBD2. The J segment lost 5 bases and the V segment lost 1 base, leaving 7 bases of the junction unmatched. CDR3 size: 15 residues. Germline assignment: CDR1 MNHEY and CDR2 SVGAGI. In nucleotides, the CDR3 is TGTGCCAGCAGTTACTACACACGGGGGGAGGAGACCCAGTACTTC. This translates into CASSYYTRGEETQYF.

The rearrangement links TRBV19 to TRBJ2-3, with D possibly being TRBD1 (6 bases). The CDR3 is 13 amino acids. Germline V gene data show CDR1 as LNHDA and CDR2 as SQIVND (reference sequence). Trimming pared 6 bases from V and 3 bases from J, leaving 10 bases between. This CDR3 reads CASSSDRTDTQYF. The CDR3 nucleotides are TGTGCCAGTAGCAGCGACAGGACAGATACGCAGTATTTT. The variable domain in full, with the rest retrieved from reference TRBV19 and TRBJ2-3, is DGGITQSPKYLFRKEGQNVTLSCEQNLNHDAMYWYRQDPGQGLRLIYYSQIVNDFQKGDIAEGYSVSREKKESFPLTVTSAQKNPTAFYLCASSSDRTDTQYFGPGTRLTVL.

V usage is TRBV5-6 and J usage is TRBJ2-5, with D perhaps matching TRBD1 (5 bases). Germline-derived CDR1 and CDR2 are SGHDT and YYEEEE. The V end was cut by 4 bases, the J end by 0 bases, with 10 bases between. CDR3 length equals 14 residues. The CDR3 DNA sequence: TGTGCCAGCAGCAAAACAGGAGACCAAGAGACCCAGTACTTC. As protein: CASSKTGDQETQYF.

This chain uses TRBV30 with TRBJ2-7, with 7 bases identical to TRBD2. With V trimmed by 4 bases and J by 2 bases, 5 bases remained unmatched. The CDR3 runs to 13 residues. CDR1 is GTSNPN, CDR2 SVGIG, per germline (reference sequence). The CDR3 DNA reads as TGTGCCTGGACTGTGGCGGGGGCCTACGAGCAGTACTTC. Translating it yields CAWTVAGAYEQYF.

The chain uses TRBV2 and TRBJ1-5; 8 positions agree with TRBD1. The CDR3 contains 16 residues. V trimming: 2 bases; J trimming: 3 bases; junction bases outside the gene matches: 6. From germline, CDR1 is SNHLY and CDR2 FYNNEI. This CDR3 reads CASSEQGAGTNQPQHF. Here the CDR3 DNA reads TGTGCCAGCAGTGAACAGGGGGCGGGTACCAATCAGCCCCAGCATTTT.

The chain's CDR3 is CASSIWRGSSYNEQFF. In DNA, the CDR3 is TGTGCCAGTAGCATTTGGCGGGGGAGCTCCTACAATGAGCAGTTCTTC. This chain joins TRBV19 and TRBJ2-1; 7 bases map to TRBD2. Trimming cost V 6 bases and J 0 bases; bases outside gene matches: 8. This CDR3 comprises 16 residues. Germline lookup yields CDR1 LNHDA and CDR2 SQIVND (reference sequence).

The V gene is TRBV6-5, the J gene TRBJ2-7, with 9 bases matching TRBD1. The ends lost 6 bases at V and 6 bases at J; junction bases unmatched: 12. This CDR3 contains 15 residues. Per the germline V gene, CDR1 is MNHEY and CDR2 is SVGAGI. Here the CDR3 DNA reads TGTGCCAGCAGAGAGGACAGGGGCGGGGCGGGCGAGCAGTACTTC. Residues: CASREDRGGAGEQYF.

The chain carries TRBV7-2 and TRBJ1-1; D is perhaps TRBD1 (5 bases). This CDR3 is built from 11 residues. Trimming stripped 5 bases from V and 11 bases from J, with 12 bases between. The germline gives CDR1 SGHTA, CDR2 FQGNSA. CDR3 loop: CASSSWGDAFF. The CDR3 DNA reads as TGTGCCAGCAGCAGCTGGGGGGATGCTTTCTTT.

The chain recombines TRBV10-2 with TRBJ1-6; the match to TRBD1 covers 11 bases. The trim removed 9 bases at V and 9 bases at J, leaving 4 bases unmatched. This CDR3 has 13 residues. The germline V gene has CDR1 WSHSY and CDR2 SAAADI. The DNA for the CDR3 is TGCGCCAGTTCCGGGACAGGGGGTTCACCCCTCCACTTT. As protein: CASSGTGGSPLHF.

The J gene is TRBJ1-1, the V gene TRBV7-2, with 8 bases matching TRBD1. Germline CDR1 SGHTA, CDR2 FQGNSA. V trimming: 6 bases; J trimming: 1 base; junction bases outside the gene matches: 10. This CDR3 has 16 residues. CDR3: CASSQDSGTGNTEAFF. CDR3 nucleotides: TGTGCCAGCAGTCAGGACTCCGGGACAGGGAACACTGAAGCTTTCTTT.

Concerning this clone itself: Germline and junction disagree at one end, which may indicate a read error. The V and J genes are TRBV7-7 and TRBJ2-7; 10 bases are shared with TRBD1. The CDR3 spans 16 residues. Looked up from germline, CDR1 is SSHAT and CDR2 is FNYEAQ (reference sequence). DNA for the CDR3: TGTGCTAGCAGCCTGGGCCCGGGACAGGGGTTAAACGAGCAGTACTTC. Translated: CASSLGPGQGLNEQYF.

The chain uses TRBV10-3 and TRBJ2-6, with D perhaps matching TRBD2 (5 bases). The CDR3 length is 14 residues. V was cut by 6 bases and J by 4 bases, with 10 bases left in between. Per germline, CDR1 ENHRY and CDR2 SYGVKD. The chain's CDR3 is CAIRGRDGANVLTF. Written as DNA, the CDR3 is TGTGCCATCAGGGGGAGAGACGGGGCCAACGTCCTGACTTTC.

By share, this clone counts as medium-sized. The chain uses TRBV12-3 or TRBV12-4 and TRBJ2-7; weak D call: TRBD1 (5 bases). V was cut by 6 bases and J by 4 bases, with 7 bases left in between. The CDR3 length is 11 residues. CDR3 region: CASSRDYEQYF. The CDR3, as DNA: TGTGCCAGCAGCAGGGATTACGAGCAGTACTTC.

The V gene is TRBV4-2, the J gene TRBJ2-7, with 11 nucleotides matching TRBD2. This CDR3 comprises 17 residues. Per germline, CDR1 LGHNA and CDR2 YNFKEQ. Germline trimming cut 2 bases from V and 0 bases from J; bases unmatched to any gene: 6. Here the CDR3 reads CASSQMSSGRFSYEQYF. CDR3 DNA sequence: TGTGCCAGCAGCCAAATGTCTAGCGGGAGGTTCTCCTACGAGCAGTACTTC.

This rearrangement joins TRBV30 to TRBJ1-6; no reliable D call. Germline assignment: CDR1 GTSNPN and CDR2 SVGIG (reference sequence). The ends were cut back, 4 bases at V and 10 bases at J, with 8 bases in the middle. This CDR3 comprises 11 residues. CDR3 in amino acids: CAWNERSPLHF. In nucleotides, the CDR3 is TGTGCCTGGAACGAGCGATCACCCCTCCACTTT.

The CDR3 DNA is TGTGCCACCAGCAGAGATATAATGCTAGCCCGGCAGTTCTTC. Amino acid sequence: CATSRDIMLARQFF. The chain is built from TRBV15 and TRBJ2-1, with D possibly TRBD2 on 5 matching bases. Trimming removed 0 bases from V and 12 bases from J, with 15 bases in between. Per the germline V gene, CDR1 is LNHNV and CDR2 is YYDKDF (reference sequence). The CDR3 spans 14 residues.

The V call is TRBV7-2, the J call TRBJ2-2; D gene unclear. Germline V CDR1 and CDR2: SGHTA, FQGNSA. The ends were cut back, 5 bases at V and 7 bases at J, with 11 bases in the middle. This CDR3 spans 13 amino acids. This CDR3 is CASSPVIDGELFF. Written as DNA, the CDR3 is TGTGCCAGCAGCCCAGTAATCGACGGGGAGCTGTTTTTT.

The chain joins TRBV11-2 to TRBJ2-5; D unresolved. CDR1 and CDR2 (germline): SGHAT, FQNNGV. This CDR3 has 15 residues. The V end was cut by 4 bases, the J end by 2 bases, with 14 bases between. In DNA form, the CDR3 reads TGTGCCAGCAGCTATTCCGATGGCTCACAAGAGACCCAGTACTTC. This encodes CASSYSDGSQETQYF. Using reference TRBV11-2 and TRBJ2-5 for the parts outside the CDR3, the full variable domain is EAGVAQSPRYKIIEKRQSVAFWCNPISGHATLYWYQQILGQGPKLLIQFQNNGVVDDSQLPKDRFSAERLKGVDSTLKIQPAKLEDSAVYLCASSYSDGSQETQYFGPGTRLLVL.